The 18 T cell receptor beta chains in this list originate from one sample, sequenced in a study of blood T cells in healthy people across ages. Primers used in a second PCR of about 6 to 11 cycles were a sample-barcoded 5' primer and a J-beta primer mix. Via MiXCR, TCRdb re-called the 5' RACE reads, giving one row per CDR3 protein. The table has approximately 400,000 distinct CDR3 sequences, 45% to 60% seen once. Sequences were obtained from blood. The receptors originated from a man between 60 and 75 years old in good health.

The rearrangement joins TRBV27 to TRBJ2-1; D is unresolved. Deletions cut 8 bases from V and 9 bases from J, with 11 bases between. Germline CDR1 reads MNHEY; CDR2 reads SMNVEV (reference sequence). The CDR3 runs to 11 residues. CDR3 loop: CASGPRGEQFF. The CDR3 coding sequence is TGTGCCAGCGGACCTCGCGGTGAGCAGTTCTTC.

The gene calls are TRBV2 and TRBJ1-2, with 9 bases aligning to TRBD1. Germline CDR1 reads SNHLY; CDR2 reads FYNNEI. V lost 6 bases and J lost 6; bases outside the gene matches: 8. This CDR3 has 14 residues. CDR3 in amino acids: CASSAQGAGHGYTF. The CDR3 DNA reads TGTGCCAGCAGCGCACAGGGGGCTGGCCATGGCTACACCTTC.

This clonotype was counted at least ten times. The chain recombines TRBV7-8 with TRBJ1-6, with TRBD1 as a possible D gene (5 bases). Germline CDR1 SGHVS, CDR2 FQNEAQ. The CDR3 loop spans 14 amino acids. The V and J ends lost 8 bases and 5 bases respectively, with 13 bases between them. The CDR3 sequence: CASRPDNHNSPLHF. Here the CDR3 DNA reads TGTGCCAGCCGTCCGGACAACCATAATTCACCCCTCCACTTT.

The chain joins TRBV6-2 or TRBV6-3 to TRBJ2-5; 10 bases agree with TRBD2. The J call is doubtful: the DNA matches TRBJ2-7 better. The CDR3 consists of 14 residues. Germline CDR1 is MNHEY and CDR2 is SVGEGT. The CDR3 loop is CASKLAGPFYEQYF. CDR3 nucleotides: TGTGCCAGCAAACTAGCGGGACCCTTTTACGAGCAGTACTTC.

The chain recombines TRBV7-2 with TRBJ2-4; the D gene could be TRBD1 or TRBD2 (6 bases each). This CDR3 is built from 16 residues. V lost 1 base, J lost 3 bases, and 13 bases lay in between. The germline gives CDR1 SGHTA, CDR2 FQGNSA. The CDR3 region is CASSLVGGLDKNIQYF. The CDR3, as DNA: TGTGCCAGCAGCTTAGTGGGGGGCTTAGACAAAAACATTCAGTACTTC. Using reference TRBV7-2 and TRBJ2-4 for the parts outside the CDR3, the full variable domain is GAGVSQSPSNKVTEKGKDVELRCDPISGHTALYWYRQSLGQGLEFLIYFQGNSAPDKSGLPSDRFSAERTGGSVSTLTIQRTQQEDSAVYLCASSLVGGLDKNIQYFGAGTRLSVL.

The rearrangement links TRBV15 to TRBJ2-3; D call uncertain. Germline V gene lookup returns CDR1 LNHNV and CDR2 YYDKDF (reference sequence). This CDR3 has 14 residues. Trimming cost V 3 bases and J 0 bases, with 7 bases left between them. The CDR3 region is CATSRDASTDTQYF. In nucleotides, the CDR3 is TGTGCCACCAGCAGGGATGCCAGCACAGATACGCAGTATTTT.

This chain joins TRBV5-1 and TRBJ2-5, with 9 bases fitting TRBD1. The DNA end favors TRBJ2-7, so the J call may be wrong. The germline V gene encodes CDR1 SGHRS and CDR2 YFSETQ. This CDR3 is built from 15 residues. CDR3 DNA: TGCGCCAGCAGCTTGGCAAGGGACAGGGTTTACGAGCAGTACTTC. Translating gives CASSLARDRVYEQYF.

The rearrangement uses TRBV20-1 and TRBJ2-1, with TRBD1 as a possible D gene (5 bases). The CDR3 is made up of 13 amino acids. Trimming stripped 6 bases from V and 4 bases from J, with 13 bases between. CDR1 and CDR2 from the germline V gene are DFQATT and SNEGSKA (reference sequence). In DNA form, the CDR3 reads TGCAGTGCCCTAGTGGGGCCATACAATGAGCAGTTCTTC. Translated: CSALVGPYNEQFF.

The chain links TRBV9 to TRBJ2-1; D ambiguous. V was cut by 2 bases and J by 7 bases, with 19 bases left in between. Germline V CDR1 and CDR2: SGDLS, YYNGEE. This CDR3 spans 16 amino acids. CDR3 amino acids: CASSVSHSRPHNEQFF. In nucleotides, the CDR3 is TGTGCCAGCAGCGTTAGCCACTCTCGACCTCATAATGAGCAGTTCTTC.

This clonotype was observed a few times. The chain has TRBV20-1 and TRBJ2-7; D gene unclear. The CDR3 consists of 14 residues. Between the trimmed V and J ends, which lost 4 bases and 1 base, there was a span of 14 bases. The germline CDR1 and CDR2 sequences are DFQATT and SNEGSKA (reference sequence). This CDR3 reads CSATSGSSSYEQYF. CDR3 bases: TGCAGTGCTACTTCCGGGTCGAGTTCCTACGAGCAGTACTTC.

This clonotype has more than one count but fewer than ten. The J gene is TRBJ2-1, the V gene TRBV29-1, with 10 bases aligning to TRBD1. The J call may be faulty, since TRBJ2-7 better matches the DNA end. The CDR3 has 13 amino acids. Germline V gene lookup returns CDR1 SQVTM and CDR2 ANQGSEA. The CDR3 is CSVEAGTGVEQYF. The CDR3 DNA follows: TGCAGCGTTGAAGCCGGGACAGGGGTCGAGCAGTACTTC.

This chain uses TRBV20-1 with TRBJ2-1; D may be TRBD2 (6 bases). Trimming took off 0 bases at V and 0 bases at J, with 12 bases between the two ends. This CDR3 has 16 residues. Germline V gene data show CDR1 as DFQATT and CDR2 as SNEGSKA (reference sequence). The CDR3 bases are TGCAGTGCTAGAGATGGGGGGAGCCCCTCCTACAATGAGCAGTTCTTC. This sequence encodes CSARDGGSPSYNEQFF.

The gene calls are TRBV20-1 and TRBJ2-1; 11 bases are a match to TRBD2. CDR3 size: 16 residues. Germline-derived CDR1 and CDR2 are DFQATT and SNEGSKA (reference sequence). The junction had 8 bases not matched to a gene; V was cut back by 2 bases and J by 5 bases. The CDR3 coding sequence is TGCAGTGCTAGAACACCGGGACTAGCGGCCGACAATGAGCAGTTCTTC. It codes for CSARTPGLAADNEQFF.

This rearrangement joins TRBV2 to TRBJ2-6, with 7 bases that match TRBD1. J lost 2 bases, V lost 7 bases, and 8 bases had no gene match. Germline CDR1 SNHLY, CDR2 FYNNEI. The CDR3 is 16 residues long. CDR3 in DNA: TGTGCCAGCAAGGGACAGATTAGCCCTGGGGCCAACGTCCTGACTTTC. Translation gives CASKGQISPGANVLTF.

The CDR3 spells CASSFAGGSADTQYF. The CDR3, as DNA: TGTGCCAGCAGTTTTGCGGGAGGGTCGGCAGATACGCAGTATTTT. The rearrangement links TRBV12-3 or TRBV12-4 to TRBJ2-3, with TRBD2 identical over 9 bases. This CDR3 comprises 15 residues. Losses at the gene ends were 3 bases for V and 4 bases for J; bases not matched to a gene: 5.

In its sample, this clonotype was seen a few times. The chain joins TRBV2 to TRBJ2-7; 7 nucleotides align to TRBD1. Germline-derived CDR1 and CDR2 are SNHLY and FYNNEI. This CDR3 region has 14 residues. V dropped 7 bases and J dropped 0; count of bases not matched to a gene: 6. The CDR3 sequence is CASTKDRSSYEQYF. The CDR3 bases are TGTGCCAGCACTAAGGACAGGAGCTCCTACGAGCAGTACTTC.

J is TRBJ2-3 and V is TRBV27; D might be TRBD1 (6 bases). This CDR3 has 15 residues. Trimming removed 6 bases at V and 4 bases at J, with 17 bases between. The V gene's germline CDR1 is MNHEY and CDR2 SMNVEV (reference sequence). CDR3 residues: CASRPGDTLSDTQYF. The CDR3 region has the DNA TGTGCCAGCAGGCCCGGGGACACTCTTTCAGATACGCAGTATTTT.

The V gene is TRBV5-5, the J gene TRBJ1-1; D perhaps matches TRBD1 (6 bases). The CDR3 has 13 residues. Germline loops: CDR1 SGHKS, CDR2 YYEKEE (reference sequence). With 4 bases removed from V and 7 bases from J, the gap between germline ends came to 14 bases. Here the CDR3 DNA reads TGTGCCAGCAGCCCAGGACAGTTGGGTGAAGCTTTCTTT. Translated: CASSPGQLGEAFF. Full variable domain (rest looked up from reference TRBV5-5 and TRBJ1-1): DAGVTQSPTHLIKTRGQQVTLRCSPISGHKSVSWYQQVLGQGPQFIFQYYEKEERGRGNFPDRFSARQFPNYSSELNVNALLLGDSALYLCASSPGQLGEAFFGQGTRLTVV.